This TCR beta chain originates from a study of regulatory T cells in long-lasting Graves disease. V lost 5 bases and J 9 bases, leaving 20 bases between the germline ends. The CDR3 totals 14 residues. Germline V gene lookup returns CDR1 MNHNS and CDR2 SASEGT. Time point noted: newly diagnosed GD, antithyroid drugs for less than 3 months. PBMC-derived RNA was used for the TCR library. This clonotype was seen a few times. For TCR beta, libraries came from iRepertoire HTBI primers and Arm-PCR of CDR3 regions. TCRdb used MiXCR to reprocess the multiplex PCR reads, holding one entry per CDR3 protein. The table records 400,000 to 500,000 distinct CDR3 sequences, 13% to 15% of them present only once. A further study also used this sample, focusing on T cells in Graves' hyperthyroidism and ophthalmopathy.

The receptor comes from a woman aged 45 to 65 with Graves disease. This sequence joins TRBV6-1 and TRBJ2-7, with D tentatively TRBD1 or TRBD2 (5 bases each). The specimen comprised peripheral blood mononuclear cells (PBMCs), sampled at new diagnosis, from a patient treated with antithyroid drugs. CDR3 bases: TGTGCCAGCAGTCCTCAGGGAGAAGGTTTGGCGCAGTACTTC. Residues: CASSPQGEGLAQYF.